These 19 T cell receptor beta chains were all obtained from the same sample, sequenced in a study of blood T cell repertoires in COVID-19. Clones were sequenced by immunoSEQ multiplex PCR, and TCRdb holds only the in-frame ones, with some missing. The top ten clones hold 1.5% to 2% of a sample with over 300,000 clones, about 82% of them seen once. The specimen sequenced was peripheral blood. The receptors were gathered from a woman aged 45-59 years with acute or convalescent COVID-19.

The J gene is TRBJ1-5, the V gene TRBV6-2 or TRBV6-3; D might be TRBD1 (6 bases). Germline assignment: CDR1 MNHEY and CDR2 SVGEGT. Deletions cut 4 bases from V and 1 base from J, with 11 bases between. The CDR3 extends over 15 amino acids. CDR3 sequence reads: CASSSYRESNQPQHF. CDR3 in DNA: TGTGCCAGCAGTTCTTACAGGGAAAGCAATCAGCCCCAGCATTTT.

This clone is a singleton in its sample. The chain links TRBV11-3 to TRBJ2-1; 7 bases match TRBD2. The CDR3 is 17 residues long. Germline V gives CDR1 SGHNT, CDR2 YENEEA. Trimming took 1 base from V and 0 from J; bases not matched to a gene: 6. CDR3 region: CASSLVLAVGSYNEQFF. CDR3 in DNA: TGTGCCAGCAGCTTAGTCCTAGCGGTTGGCTCCTACAATGAGCAGTTCTTC. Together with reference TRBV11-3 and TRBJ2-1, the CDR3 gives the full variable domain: EAGVVQSPRYKIIEKKQPVAFWCNPISGHNTLYWYLQNLGQGPELLIRYENEEAVDDSQLPKDRFSAERLKGVDSTLKIQPAELGDSAVYLCASSLVLAVGSYNEQFFGPGTRLTVL.

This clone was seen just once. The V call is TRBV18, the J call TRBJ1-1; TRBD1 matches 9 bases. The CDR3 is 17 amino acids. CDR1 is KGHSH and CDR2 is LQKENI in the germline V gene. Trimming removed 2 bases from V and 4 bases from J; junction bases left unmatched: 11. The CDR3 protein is CASSPVGTGSVGTEAFF. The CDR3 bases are TGTGCCAGCTCACCAGTCGGGACAGGGTCGGTGGGCACTGAAGCTTTCTTT. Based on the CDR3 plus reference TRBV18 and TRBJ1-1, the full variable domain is NAGVMQNPRHLVRRRGQEARLRCSPMKGHSHVYWYRQLPEEGLKFMVYLQKENIIDESGMPKERFSAEFPKEGPSILRIQQVVRGDSAAYFCASSPVGTGSVGTEAFFGQGTRLTVV.

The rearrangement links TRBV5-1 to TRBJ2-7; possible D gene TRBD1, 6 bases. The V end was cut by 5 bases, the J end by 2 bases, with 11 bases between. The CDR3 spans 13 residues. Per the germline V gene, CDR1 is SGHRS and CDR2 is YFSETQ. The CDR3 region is CASRRTGTYEQYF. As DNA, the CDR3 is TGCGCCAGCAGGAGAACAGGGACCTACGAGCAGTACTTC.

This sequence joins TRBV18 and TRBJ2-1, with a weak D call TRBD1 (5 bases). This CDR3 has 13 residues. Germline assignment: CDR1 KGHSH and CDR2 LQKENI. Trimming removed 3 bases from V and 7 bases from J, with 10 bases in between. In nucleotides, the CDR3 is TGTGCCAGCTCACCGGTACAGGTTAATGAGCAGTTCTTC. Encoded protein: CASSPVQVNEQFF.

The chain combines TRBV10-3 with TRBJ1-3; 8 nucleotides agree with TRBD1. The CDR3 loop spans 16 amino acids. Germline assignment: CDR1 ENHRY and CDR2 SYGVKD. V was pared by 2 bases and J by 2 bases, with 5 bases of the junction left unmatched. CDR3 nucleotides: TGTGCCATCAGTGAGGGACAGGGAGAGGCTGGAAACACCATATATTTT. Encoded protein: CAISEGQGEAGNTIYF.

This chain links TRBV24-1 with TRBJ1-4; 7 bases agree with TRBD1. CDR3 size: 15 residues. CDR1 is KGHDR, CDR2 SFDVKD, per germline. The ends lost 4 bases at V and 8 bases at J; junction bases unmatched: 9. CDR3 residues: CATSDPTGEEEKLFF. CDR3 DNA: TGTGCCACCAGTGACCCTACAGGGGAGGAGGAAAAACTGTTTTTT.

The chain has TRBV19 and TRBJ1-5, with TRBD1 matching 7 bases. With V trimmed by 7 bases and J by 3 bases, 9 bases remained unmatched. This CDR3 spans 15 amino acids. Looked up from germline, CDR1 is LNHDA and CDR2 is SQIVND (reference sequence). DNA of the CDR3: TGTGCCAGTACGACAGGGCCGATAAACAATCAGCCCCAGCATTTT. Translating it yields CASTTGPINNQPQHF.

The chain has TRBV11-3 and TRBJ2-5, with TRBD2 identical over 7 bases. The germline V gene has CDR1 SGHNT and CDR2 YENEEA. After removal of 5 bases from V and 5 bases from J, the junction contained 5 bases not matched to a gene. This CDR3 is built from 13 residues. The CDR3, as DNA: TGTGCCAGCAGCCGGGGAGGGCTGGAGACCCAGTACTTC. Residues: CASSRGGLETQYF.

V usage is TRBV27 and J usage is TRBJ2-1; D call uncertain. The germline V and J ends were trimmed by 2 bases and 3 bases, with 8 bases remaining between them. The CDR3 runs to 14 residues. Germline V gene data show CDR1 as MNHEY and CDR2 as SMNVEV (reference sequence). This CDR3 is CASSLRNFYNEQFF. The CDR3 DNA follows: TGTGCCAGCAGTTTACGCAACTTCTACAATGAGCAGTTCTTC.

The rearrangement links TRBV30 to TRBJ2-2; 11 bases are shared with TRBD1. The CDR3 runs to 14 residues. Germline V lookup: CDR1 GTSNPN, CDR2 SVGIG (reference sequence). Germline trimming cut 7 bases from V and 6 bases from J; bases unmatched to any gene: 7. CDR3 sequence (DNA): TGTGCCTCCCACGGGGACAGGGGGGCCGGGGAGCTGTTTTTT. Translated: CASHGDRGAGELFF.

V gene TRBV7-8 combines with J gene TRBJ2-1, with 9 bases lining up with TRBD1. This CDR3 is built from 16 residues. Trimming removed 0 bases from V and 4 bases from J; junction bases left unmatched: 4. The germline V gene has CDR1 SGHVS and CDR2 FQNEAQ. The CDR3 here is CASSLARQGGYNEQFF. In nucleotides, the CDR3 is TGTGCCAGCAGCTTAGCCAGACAGGGGGGGTACAATGAGCAGTTCTTC.

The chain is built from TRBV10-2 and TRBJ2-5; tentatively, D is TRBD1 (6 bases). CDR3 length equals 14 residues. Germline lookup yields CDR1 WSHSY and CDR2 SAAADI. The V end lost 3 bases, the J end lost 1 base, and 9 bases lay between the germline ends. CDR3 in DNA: TGCGCCAGCAGTGATAGGGGGACCCAAGAGACCCAGTACTTC. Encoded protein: CASSDRGTQETQYF.

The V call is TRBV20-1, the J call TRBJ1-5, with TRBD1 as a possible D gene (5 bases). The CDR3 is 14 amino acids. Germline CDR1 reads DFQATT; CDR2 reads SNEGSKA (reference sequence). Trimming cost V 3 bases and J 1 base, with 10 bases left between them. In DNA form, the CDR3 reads TGCAGTGCTAGTTCCGACAGAAGCAATCAGCCCCAGCATTTT. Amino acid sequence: CSASSDRSNQPQHF.

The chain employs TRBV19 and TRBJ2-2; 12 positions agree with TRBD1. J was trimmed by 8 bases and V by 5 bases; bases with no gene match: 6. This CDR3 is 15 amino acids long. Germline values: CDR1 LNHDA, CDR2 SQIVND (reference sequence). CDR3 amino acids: CASSVGQGAAGELFF. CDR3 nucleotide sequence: TGTGCCAGTAGTGTGGGACAGGGGGCGGCGGGGGAGCTGTTTTTT. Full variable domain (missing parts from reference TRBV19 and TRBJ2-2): DGGITQSPKYLFRKEGQNVTLSCEQNLNHDAMYWYRQDPGQGLRLIYYSQIVNDFQKGDIAEGYSVSREKKESFPLTVTSAQKNPTAFYLCASSVGQGAAGELFFGEGSRLTVL.

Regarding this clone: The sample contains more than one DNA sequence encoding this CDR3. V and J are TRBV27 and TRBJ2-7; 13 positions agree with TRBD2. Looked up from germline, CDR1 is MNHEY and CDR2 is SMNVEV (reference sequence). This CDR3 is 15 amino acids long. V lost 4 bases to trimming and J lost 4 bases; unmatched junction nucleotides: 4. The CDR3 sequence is CASSSRTSGSYEQYF. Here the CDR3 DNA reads TGTGCCAGCAGTTCCAGGACTAGCGGGAGTTACGAGCAGTACTTC.

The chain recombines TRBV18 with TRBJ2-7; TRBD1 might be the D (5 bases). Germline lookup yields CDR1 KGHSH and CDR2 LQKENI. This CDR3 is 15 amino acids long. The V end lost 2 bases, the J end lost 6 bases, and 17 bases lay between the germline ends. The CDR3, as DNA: TGTGCCAGCTCACCATCTTGGCAGGGTTTGAGCGAGCAGTACTTC. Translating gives CASSPSWQGLSEQYF.

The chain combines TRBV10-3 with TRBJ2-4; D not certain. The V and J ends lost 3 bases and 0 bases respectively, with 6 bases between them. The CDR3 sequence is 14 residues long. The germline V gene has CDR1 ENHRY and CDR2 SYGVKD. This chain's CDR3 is CAISDAVAKNIQYF. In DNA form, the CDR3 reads TGTGCCATCAGTGATGCAGTAGCCAAAAACATTCAGTACTTC.

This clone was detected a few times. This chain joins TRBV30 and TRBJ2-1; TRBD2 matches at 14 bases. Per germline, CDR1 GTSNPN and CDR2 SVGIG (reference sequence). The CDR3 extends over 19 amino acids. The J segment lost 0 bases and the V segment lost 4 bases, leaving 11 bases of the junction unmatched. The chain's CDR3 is CAWKPGTSGRDYSYNEQFF. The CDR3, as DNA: TGTGCCTGGAAACCCGGGACTAGCGGGAGAGATTACTCCTACAATGAGCAGTTCTTC.